This T cell receptor beta chain emerged from a study of identical twins. On this clonotype: What it recognizes is unknown.

The study's findings and limits: With beta out-of-frame sequences, excess sharing by twins was weaker.

Germline CDR1 and CDR2: SGHTA and FQGNSA. The CDR3 totals 15 residues. V lost 3 bases to trimming and J lost 4 bases; unmatched junction nucleotides: 6. TCRdb independently ran MiXCR on the 5' RACE reads; one entry per CDR3 protein. This sample has a few hundred thousand distinct CDR3 sequences, with around an eighth found just once. These records were also assigned to another study, of yellow fever vaccine responses in identical twins.

The chain links TRBV7-2 to TRBJ1-2; TRBD1 matches at 9 bases. The receptor was isolated from a woman aged 18-29 years in good health. The source material was CD4+ T cells sorted from blood. The CDR3 reads CASSLTGGGSYGYTF. For the CDR3, the DNA is TGTGCCAGCAGCTTGACAGGGGGGGGCAGCTATGGCTACACCTTC. The complete variable domain, with remaining parts taken from reference TRBV7-2 and TRBJ1-2, reads GAGVSQSPSNKVTEKGKDVELRCDPISGHTALYWYRQSLGQGLEFLIYFQGNSAPDKSGLPSDRFSAERTGGSVSTLTIQRTQQEDSAVYLCASSLTGGGSYGYTFGSGTRLTVV.